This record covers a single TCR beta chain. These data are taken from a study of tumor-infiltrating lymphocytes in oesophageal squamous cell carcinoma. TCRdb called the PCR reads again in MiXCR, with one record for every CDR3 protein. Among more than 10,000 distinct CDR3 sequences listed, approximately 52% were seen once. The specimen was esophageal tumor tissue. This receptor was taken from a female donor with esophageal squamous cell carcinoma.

The CDR3: CASSSDAFYNEQFF. The DNA of the CDR3 is TGTGCCAGCAGCTCAGATGCCTTCTACAATGAGCAGTTCTTC. V gene TRBV7-3 combines with J gene TRBJ2-1; D gene uncertain. CDR1 is SGHTA and CDR2 is FQGTGA in the germline V gene. The length of the CDR3 is 14 residues. With 4 bases removed from V and 3 bases from J, the gap between germline ends came to 10 bases.